Listed here are 23 T cell receptor beta chains from one sample, sequenced in a study of T cells expressing NK-cell markers. Reanalyzing the 5' RACE reads, TCRdb keeps one entry per CDR3 protein, without DNA. Its table records some 410,000 distinct CDR3 sequences. Sequencing used blood T cells: a sorted CD56 or NKG2C T cell subset, CD4+ or CD8+ T cells, or bulk PBMC T cells (not recorded which). These TCRs come from a woman between 18 and 70 years old in good health.

V gene TRBV6-1 combines with J gene TRBJ1-3; TCRdb calls TRBD1, which cannot be checked without DNA. Germline-derived CDR1 and CDR2 are MNHNS and SASEGT. This CDR3 has 17 residues. The chain's CDR3 is CASSRGLRGASGNTIYF.

The chain employs TRBV27 and TRBJ2-1. The CDR3 contains 14 residues. Germline values: CDR1 MNHEY, CDR2 SMNVEV (reference sequence). This chain's CDR3 is CASRFLGEYNEQFF.

The V call is TRBV24-1, the J call TRBJ2-3; TCRdb indicates TRBD2, and absent DNA this call remains unverified. The CDR3 is made up of 15 amino acids. Germline loops: CDR1 KGHDR, CDR2 SFDVKD. The CDR3 sequence: CATRPSGRSLDTQYF.

V gene TRBV12-3 or TRBV12-4 combines with J gene TRBJ2-5; TCRdb names TRBD2, which stays unverified in the absence of DNA. The CDR3 is 14 residues long. This CDR3 reads CASSPGLGGETQYF.

The chain joins TRBV5-4 to TRBJ1-2; TCRdb gives TRBD1 as the D gene, but with no DNA this cannot be confirmed. CDR1 SGHNT and CDR2 YYREEE come from the germline V gene (reference sequence). CDR3 length equals 14 residues. The CDR3 sequence: CASSPDRFRYGYTF. The whole variable domain, filled in from reference TRBV5-4 and TRBJ1-2, reads ETGVTQSPTHLIKTRGQQVTLRCSSQSGHNTVSWYQQALGQGPQFIFQYYREEENGRGNFPPRFSGLQFPNYSSELNVNALELDDSALYLCASSPDRFRYGYTFGSGTRLTVV.

This chain links TRBV30 with TRBJ2-2; TCRdb's D call of TRBD2 is untestable without DNA. The CDR3 spans 16 residues. The germline CDR1 and CDR2 sequences are GTSNPN and SVGIG (reference sequence). The CDR3 is CAGLGEAGGPVGELFF.

This chain links TRBV14 with TRBJ2-3; TCRdb gives TRBD1 as the D gene, but with no DNA this cannot be confirmed. The CDR3 covers 17 residues. The germline V gene has CDR1 SGHDN and CDR2 FVKESK. CDR3 loop: CASSHGRLTGGTDTQYF. Filled out from reference TRBV14 and TRBJ2-3, the complete variable domain reads EAGVTQFPSHSVIEKGQTVTLRCDPISGHDNLYWYRRVMGKEIKFLLHFVKESKQDESGMPNNRFLAERTGGTYSTLKVQPAELEDSGVYFCASSHGRLTGGTDTQYFGPGTRLTVL.

This sequence joins TRBV21-1 and TRBJ2-4; TCRdb's D gene call, TRBD1, goes unchecked for lack of DNA. TRBV21-1 is given as a pseudogene. The CDR3 runs to 14 residues. CDR3: CASSRGGQRNIQYF.

The V call is TRBV7-8, the J call TRBJ2-1; there is no DNA to check the TCRdb D call of TRBD1. This CDR3 spans 16 amino acids. CDR1 is SGHVS, CDR2 FQNEAQ, per germline. This CDR3 reads CASSPQAGGFYNEQFF.

The chain is built from TRBV6-1 and TRBJ2-1; without DNA, the TCRdb call of TRBD2 cannot be checked. Germline CDR1 MNHNS, CDR2 SASEGT. CDR3 length: 15 residues. The CDR3 protein is CATRGGSSSYNEQFF.

CDR3 in amino acids: CASSQDLASGSTDTQYF. The chain couples TRBV4-3 to TRBJ2-3; TCRdb designates TRBD2, a call that cannot be tested without DNA. Germline CDR1 and CDR2: LGHNA and YSLEER. The CDR3 has 17 amino acids.

This rearrangement joins TRBV29-1 to TRBJ1-1; TCRdb proposes TRBD1, but this gene call is untestable without DNA. The CDR3 extends over 14 amino acids. Germline values: CDR1 SQVTM, CDR2 ANQGSEA. CDR3 sequence: CSVRGQRANTEAFF.

This sequence joins TRBV5-1 and TRBJ2-3. The CDR3 consists of 15 residues. The germline gives CDR1 SGHRS, CDR2 YFSETQ. The CDR3 protein is CASSSDEFKGNTQYF.

The chain carries TRBV5-6 and TRBJ2-2; the TCRdb call, TRBD2, lacks DNA for checking. The CDR3 has 19 amino acids. Germline CDR1 SGHDT, CDR2 YYEEEE. CDR3: CASSGGTSGGPLNTGELFF.

The chain recombines TRBV12-3 or TRBV12-4 with TRBJ1-5; TCRdb's D call, TRBD1, is unchecked because there is no DNA. The CDR3 runs 12 residues. This CDR3 reads CASSYDWGPQHF.

The V and J genes are TRBV29-1 and TRBJ1-4; TCRdb outputs TRBD1, but without DNA this stays unchecked. Germline V lookup: CDR1 SQVTM, CDR2 ANQGSEA. The CDR3 runs to 11 residues. CDR3: CSVEEGGGLFF.

V usage is TRBV20-1 and J usage is TRBJ2-1; TCRdb calls TRBD2, which cannot be checked without DNA. This CDR3 spans 14 amino acids. Germline values: CDR1 DFQATT, CDR2 SNEGSKA (reference sequence). The chain's CDR3 is CTPGLAGPYNEQFF.

Here the CDR3 reads CASSQNVQVAGETQYF. This sequence joins TRBV4-3 and TRBJ2-5. Germline values: CDR1 LGHNA, CDR2 YSLEER. The CDR3 consists of 16 residues.

The J gene is TRBJ1-2, the V gene TRBV27; the D call from TCRdb, TRBD1, cannot be confirmed without DNA. CDR3 length: 14 residues. Germline CDR1 MNHEY, CDR2 SMNVEV (reference sequence). CDR3 region: CASSSMGGPWGYTF.

J is TRBJ1-4 and V is TRBV4-3; TCRdb returns TRBD1, unconfirmable since there is no DNA. This CDR3 comprises 14 residues. CDR1 and CDR2 from the germline V gene are LGHNA and YSLEER. The CDR3 spells CASSSGTTNEKLFF.

The gene calls are TRBV20-1 and TRBJ2-1; TCRdb indicates TRBD2, and absent DNA this call remains unverified. Germline V lookup: CDR1 DFQATT, CDR2 SNEGSKA (reference sequence). This CDR3 spans 11 amino acids. The CDR3 sequence is CSAPPAAQQFF.

The CDR3 reads CASSYPRTQNNSPLHF. The chain recombines TRBV6-5 with TRBJ1-6. CDR1 MNHEY and CDR2 SVGAGI come from the germline V gene. This CDR3 has 16 amino acids.

This chain joins TRBV3-1 and TRBJ1-1; the D gene TCRdb calls, TRBD1, cannot be checked with no DNA. Looked up from germline, CDR1 is LGHDT and CDR2 is YNNKEL (reference sequence). The CDR3 has 13 residues. The CDR3 here is CASSQDEGARAFF.